The rows below give T cell receptor beta chains drawn from one sample of a study of cytomegalovirus exposure and HLA in healthy donors. Method: immunoSEQ multiplex PCR; TCRdb's copy keeps in-frame clones and lacks some. Among approximately 220,000 clones, over 80% were seen once, and the ten largest hold more than 0.6%. Sequenced sample: PBMCs. The receptors shown here come from a boy between 2 and 10 years old in good health and CMV-seronegative. CDR3s include the opening cysteine and the closing phenylalanine or tryptophan. Fields, in order: V gene, J gene, CDR3 protein.

>TRBV5-8|TRBJ1-4
CASRLTGAGEKLFF
>TRBV4-1|NA
CASSHYDLAGGSYEQYF
>TRBV27|TRBJ2-1
CASSLRGGRDEQFF
>TRBV4-1|TRBJ2-1
CASSQDSKSEQFF
>TRBV27|TRBJ2-5
CASSFPRGLLYF
>TRBV6-1|TRBJ1-1
CASNNRGVRTEAFF
>TRBV7-2|TRBJ2-6
CASSLALGAGGANVLTF
>TRBV7-2|TRBJ2-1
CASSSGLSSYNEQFF
>TRBV27|TRBJ1-1
CASSFLQGARTAFF
>TRBV7-9|TRBJ1-1
CASSPVGTGNTEAFF
>TRBV25-1|TRBJ1-2
CASSESAGYGYTF
>TRBV13|TRBJ1-2
CASILQGGWYGYTF
>TRBV5-4|TRBJ2-3
CASSLWASGGDTQYF
>TRBV19|TRBJ2-1
CASGKGAGDVNEQFF
>TRBV30|TRBJ1-2
CAWKREAVNYGYTF
>TRBV13|TRBJ2-7
CASSVGTSGGYEQYF
>TRBV30|TRBJ1-5
CAWSGGSGNQPQHF
>TRBV5-1|TRBJ2-3
CASSSSTRLAGVTDTQYF
>TRBV5-4|TRBJ1-2
CASSLGGILAGGYTF
>TRBV7-8|TRBJ2-1
CASSLVGRGYYNEQFF
>TRBV5-1|TRBJ1-2
CASSLALGGGYTF
>TRBV2|TRBJ1-5
CASSEGGRGQPQHF
>TRBV10-2|TRBJ1-1
CARLPSSGNTEAFF
>TRBV7-9|TRBJ1-5
CASSLEGAGNQPQHF
>TRBV9|TRBJ1-2
CASSLILTGYGYTF
>TRBV9|TRBJ1-2
CASSPEGWRGYGYTF
>TRBV4-1|TRBJ1-2
CASSQVFRDSLGNYGYTF
>TRBV6-1|TRBJ1-4
CASRANTGSEKLFF
>TRBV6-6|TRBJ2-1
CASSYRTAYNEQFF
>TRBV5-5|TRBJ1-1
CASSLGTGWDTEAFF
>TRBV27|TRBJ1-2
CASSKTGGYGYTF
>TRBV2|TRBJ1-3
CASSEGTGGNTIYF
>TRBV27|TRBJ1-2
CASSSLTVAATGGYTF
>TRBV5-1|TRBJ1-1
CASNPSGSAGMNTEAFF
>TRBV2|NA
CASKTGTGPYEQYF
>TRBV5-1|TRBJ2-1
CASSLEASGSSYNEQFF
>TRBV7-9|TRBJ1-2
CASSLIQDTNYGYTF
>TRBV5-5|TRBJ1-2
CASSLASSNYGYTF
>TRBV28|TRBJ2-1
CASSFIAGAGNEQFF
>TRBV5-1|NA
CASSLTSEYGSYEQYF
>TRBV4-1|TRBJ2-3
CASSQVNLVSTDTQYF
>TRBV15|TRBJ2-3
CATSRGLGGTDTQYF
>TRBV7-8|TRBJ1-1
CASSLRTELEAFF
>TRBV7-9|TRBJ2-2
CASSLAGVNGELFF
>TRBV30|TRBJ1-2
CAWSPGGTRGYTF
>TRBV6-4|TRBJ2-3
CASSDGIAGTDTQYF
>TRBV10-3|TRBJ2-3
CAISVVGQGADTQYF